This TCR beta chain is from a study of shared clonotypes between healthy human individuals. Study information: The cohort comprised a couple of women and a few men. Their ages spanned 18 to 49 years.

This table comes from immunoSEQ multiplex PCR, and its TCRdb copy is limited to in-frame clones, with some not included. This sample yields 550,000 to 750,000 clones, of which over 95% are seen a single time; roughly 0.1% belongs to the top ten. The naive CD8 population came from CD45RO-negative cells selected for CCR7, without terminally differentiated effector memory CD45RA+ cells. The CDR3 is 13 residues long. V shed 2 bases, J shed 5 bases, and the junction held 0 bases outside the gene matches. Germline-derived CDR1 and CDR2 are MDHEN and SYDVKM. About this clone: Distinct nucleotide sequences in the sample also encode this CDR3.

The sample consisted of naive CD8+ T cells sorted from blood. This chain links TRBV28 with TRBJ2-1; 7 nucleotides align to TRBD2. This receptor was obtained from a woman aged 25-40 years in good health. CDR3 amino acids: CASSLGGDNEQFF. In nucleotides, the CDR3 is TGTGCCAGCAGTTTAGGGGGGGACAATGAGCAGTTCTTC.